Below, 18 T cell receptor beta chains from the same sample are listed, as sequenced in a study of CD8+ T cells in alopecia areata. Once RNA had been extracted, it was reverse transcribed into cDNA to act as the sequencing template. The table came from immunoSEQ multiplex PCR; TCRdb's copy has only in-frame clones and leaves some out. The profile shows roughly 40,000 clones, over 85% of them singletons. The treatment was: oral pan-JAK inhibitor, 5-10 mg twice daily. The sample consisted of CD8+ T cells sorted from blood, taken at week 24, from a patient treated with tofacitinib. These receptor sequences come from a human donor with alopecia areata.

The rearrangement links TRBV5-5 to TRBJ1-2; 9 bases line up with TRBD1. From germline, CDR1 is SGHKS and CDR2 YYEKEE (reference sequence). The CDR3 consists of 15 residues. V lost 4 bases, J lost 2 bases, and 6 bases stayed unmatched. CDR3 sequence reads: CASSLTGTGNYGYTF. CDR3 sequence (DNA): TGTGCCAGCAGCCTGACCGGGACAGGGAACTATGGCTACACCTTC. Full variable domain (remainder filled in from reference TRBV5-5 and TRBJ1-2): DAGVTQSPTHLIKTRGQQVTLRCSPISGHKSVSWYQQVLGQGPQFIFQYYEKEERGRGNFPDRFSARQFPNYSSELNVNALLLGDSALYLCASSLTGTGNYGYTFGSGTRLTVV.

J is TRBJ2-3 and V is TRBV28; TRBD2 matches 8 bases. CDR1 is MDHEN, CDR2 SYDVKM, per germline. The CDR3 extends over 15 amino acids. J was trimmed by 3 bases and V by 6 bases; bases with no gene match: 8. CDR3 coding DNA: TGTGCCAGCAGCCCCTCCACGGGGGGGACAGATACGCAGTATTTT. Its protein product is CASSPSTGGTDTQYF.

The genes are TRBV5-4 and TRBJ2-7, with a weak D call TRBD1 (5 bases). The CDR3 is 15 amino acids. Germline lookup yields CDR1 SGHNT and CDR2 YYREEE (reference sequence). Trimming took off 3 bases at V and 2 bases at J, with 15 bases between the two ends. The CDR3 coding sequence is TGTGCCAGCAGCTCGACCGAACAGGCTACCTACGAGCAGTACTTC. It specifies CASSSTEQATYEQYF.

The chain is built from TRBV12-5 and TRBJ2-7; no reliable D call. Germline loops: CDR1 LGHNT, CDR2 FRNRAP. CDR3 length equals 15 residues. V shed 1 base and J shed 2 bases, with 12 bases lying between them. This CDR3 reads CASGLADRMTYEQYF. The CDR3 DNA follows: TGTGCTAGTGGTTTGGCAGACCGAATGACCTACGAGCAGTACTTC.

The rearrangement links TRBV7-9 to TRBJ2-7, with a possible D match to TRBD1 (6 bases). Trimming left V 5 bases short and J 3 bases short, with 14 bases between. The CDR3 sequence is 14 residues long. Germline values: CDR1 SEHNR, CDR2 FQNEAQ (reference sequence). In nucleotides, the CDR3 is TGTGCCAGCAGCGGATGGACAGAGGTCTACGAGCAGTACTTC. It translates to CASSGWTEVYEQYF. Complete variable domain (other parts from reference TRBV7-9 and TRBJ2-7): DTGVSQNPRHKITKRGQNVTFRCDPISEHNRLYWYRQTLGQGPEFLTYFQNEAQLEKSRLLSDRFSAERPKGSFSTLEIQRTEQGDSAMYLCASSGWTEVYEQYFGPGTRLTVT.

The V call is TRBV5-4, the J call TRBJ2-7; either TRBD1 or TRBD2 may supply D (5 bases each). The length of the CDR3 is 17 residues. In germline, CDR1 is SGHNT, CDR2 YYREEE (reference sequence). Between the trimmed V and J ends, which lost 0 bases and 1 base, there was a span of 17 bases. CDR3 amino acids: CASSLARGQGVSYEQYF. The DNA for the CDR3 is TGTGCCAGCAGCTTGGCCCGAGGGCAGGGTGTGTCCTACGAGCAGTACTTC.

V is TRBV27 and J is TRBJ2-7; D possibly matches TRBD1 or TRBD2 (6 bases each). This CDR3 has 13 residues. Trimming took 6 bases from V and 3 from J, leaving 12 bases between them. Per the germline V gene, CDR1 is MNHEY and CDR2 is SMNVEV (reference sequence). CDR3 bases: TGTGCCAGCAGAGGGGGGTGGGGCTACGAGCAGTACTTC. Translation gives CASRGGWGYEQYF.

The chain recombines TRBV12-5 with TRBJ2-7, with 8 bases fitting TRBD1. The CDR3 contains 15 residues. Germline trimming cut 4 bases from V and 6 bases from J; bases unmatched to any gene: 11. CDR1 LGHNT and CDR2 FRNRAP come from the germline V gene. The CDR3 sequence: CASGWGAGGASEQYF. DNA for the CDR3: TGTGCTAGTGGTTGGGGCGCAGGGGGCGCGTCCGAGCAGTACTTC. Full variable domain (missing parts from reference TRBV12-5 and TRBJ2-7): DARVTQTPRHKVTEMGQEVTMRCQPILGHNTVFWYRQTMMQGLELLAYFRNRAPLDDSGMPKDRFSAEMPDATLATLKIQPSEPRDSAVYFCASGWGAGGASEQYFGPGTRLTVT.

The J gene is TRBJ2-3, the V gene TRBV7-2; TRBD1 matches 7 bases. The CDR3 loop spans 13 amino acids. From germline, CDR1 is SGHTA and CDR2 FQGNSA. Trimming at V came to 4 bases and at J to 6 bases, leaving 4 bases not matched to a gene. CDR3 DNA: TGTGCCAGCAGCTCGACAGGGATGGATACGCAGTATTTT. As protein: CASSSTGMDTQYF.

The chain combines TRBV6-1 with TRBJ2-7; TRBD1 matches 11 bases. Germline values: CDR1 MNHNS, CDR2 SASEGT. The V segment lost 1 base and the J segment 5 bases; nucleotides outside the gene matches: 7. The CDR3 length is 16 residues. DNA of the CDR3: TGTGCCAGCAGTGAAGAAGAGGGGACAGGGGGAGACGAGCAGTACTTC. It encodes CASSEEEGTGGDEQYF.

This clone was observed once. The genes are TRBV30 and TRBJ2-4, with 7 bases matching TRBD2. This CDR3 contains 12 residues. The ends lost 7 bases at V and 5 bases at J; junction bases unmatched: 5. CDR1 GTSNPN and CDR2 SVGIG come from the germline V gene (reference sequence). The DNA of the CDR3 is TGTGCCTCGAGCGGGGACGAAAACATTCAGTACTTC. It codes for CASSGDENIQYF.

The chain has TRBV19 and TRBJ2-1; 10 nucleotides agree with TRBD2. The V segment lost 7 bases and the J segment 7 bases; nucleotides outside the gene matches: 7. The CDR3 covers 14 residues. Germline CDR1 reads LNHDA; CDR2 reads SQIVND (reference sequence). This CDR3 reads CASNPAGGPNEQFF. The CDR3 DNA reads TGTGCCAGTAACCCAGCGGGGGGGCCAAATGAGCAGTTCTTC.

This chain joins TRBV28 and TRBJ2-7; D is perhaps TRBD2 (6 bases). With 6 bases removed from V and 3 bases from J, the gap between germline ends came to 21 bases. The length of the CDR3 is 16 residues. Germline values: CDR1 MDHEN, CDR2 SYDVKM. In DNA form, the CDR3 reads TGTGCCAGCAGCCCCCCGGGACTTGAATCCTACTACGAGCAGTACTTC. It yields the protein CASSPPGLESYYEQYF. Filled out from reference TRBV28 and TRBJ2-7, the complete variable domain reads DVKVTQSSRYLVKRTGEKVFLECVQDMDHENMFWYRQDPGLGLRLIYFSYDVKMKEKGDIPEGYSVSREKKERFSLILESASTNQTSMYLCASSPPGLESYYEQYFGPGTRLTVT.

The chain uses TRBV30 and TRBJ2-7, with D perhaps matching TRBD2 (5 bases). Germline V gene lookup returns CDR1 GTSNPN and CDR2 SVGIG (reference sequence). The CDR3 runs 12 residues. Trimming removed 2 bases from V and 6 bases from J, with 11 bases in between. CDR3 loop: CAWSHIGVEQYF. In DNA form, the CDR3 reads TGTGCCTGGAGTCACATCGGGGTCGAGCAGTACTTC.

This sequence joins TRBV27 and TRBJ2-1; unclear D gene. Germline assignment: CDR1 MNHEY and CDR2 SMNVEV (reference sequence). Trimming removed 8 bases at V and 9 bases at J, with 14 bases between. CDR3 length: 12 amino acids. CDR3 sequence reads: CASQKGWAEQFF. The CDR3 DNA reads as TGTGCCAGCCAAAAGGGTTGGGCTGAGCAGTTCTTC.

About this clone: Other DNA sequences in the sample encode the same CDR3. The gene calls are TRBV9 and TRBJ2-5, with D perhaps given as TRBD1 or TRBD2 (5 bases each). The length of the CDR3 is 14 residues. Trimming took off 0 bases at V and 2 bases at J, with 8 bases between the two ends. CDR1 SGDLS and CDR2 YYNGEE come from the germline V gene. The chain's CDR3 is CASSVAGSQETQYF. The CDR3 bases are TGTGCCAGCAGCGTAGCAGGGAGTCAAGAGACCCAGTACTTC.

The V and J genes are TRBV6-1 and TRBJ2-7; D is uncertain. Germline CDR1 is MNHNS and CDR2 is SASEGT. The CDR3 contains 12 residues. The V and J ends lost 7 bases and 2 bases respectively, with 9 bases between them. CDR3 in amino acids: CASTLGTYEQYF. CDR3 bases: TGTGCCAGCACTCTGGGGACCTACGAGCAGTACTTC.

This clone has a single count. The CDR3 reads CASSSGQAPTWELFF. The DNA for the CDR3 is TGTGCCAGCAGCTCAGGACAGGCACCAACCTGGGAGCTGTTTTTT. V and J are TRBV7-9 and TRBJ2-2; 7 nucleotides align to TRBD1. The CDR3 totals 15 residues. J was trimmed by 9 bases and V by 4 bases; bases with no gene match: 11. Germline V CDR1 and CDR2: SEHNR, FQNEAQ (reference sequence).